The 20 T cell receptor beta chains listed next were all sequenced from one sample in a study of blood T cell repertoires in COVID-19. TCRdb's copy holds only in-frame clones and misses some; the assay was immunoSEQ multiplex PCR. Counted here are about 160,000 clones, approximately 80% occurring once; the ten biggest clones make up around a fifth. The sequencing input was peripheral blood. The receptors were sampled from an elderly woman with acute or convalescent COVID-19.

The chain combines TRBV7-2 with TRBJ2-7; 9 nucleotides agree with TRBD1. Losses at the gene ends were 5 bases for V and 4 bases for J; bases not matched to a gene: 6. Germline CDR1 is SGHTA and CDR2 is FQGNSA. The CDR3 is 14 amino acids. CDR3: CASSPGGTGYEQYF. The CDR3 bases are TGTGCCAGCAGCCCCGGAGGGACAGGGTACGAGCAGTACTTC.

This sequence joins TRBV11-2 and TRBJ1-1, with D maybe TRBD1 (6 bases). This CDR3 has 14 amino acids. Germline assignment: CDR1 SGHAT and CDR2 FQNNGV. V dropped 5 bases and J dropped 11 bases, with 21 bases sitting between them. This CDR3 reads CASSTFPTGPTAFF. As DNA, the CDR3 is TGTGCCAGCAGCACCTTTCCGACAGGACCCACGGCTTTCTTT.

CDR3 coding DNA: TGCGCCAGCAGCGCTCGGTGGGAGACAGGGGGCGAGCAGTACTTC. Its protein product is CASSARWETGGEQYF. The rearrangement joins TRBV4-1 to TRBJ2-7; 9 bases map to TRBD1. CDR1 is MGHRA and CDR2 is YSYEKL in the germline V gene. The CDR3 runs 15 residues. With 5 bases clipped from V and 6 bases from J, the junction kept 11 bases outside the gene matches.

For the CDR3, the DNA is TGTGCCAGCAGTGAAGGGCTAGCGGGGACCTACGAGCAGTACTTC. It specifies CASSEGLAGTYEQYF. The gene calls are TRBV6-1 and TRBJ2-7; TRBD2 aligns across 9 bases. The germline gives CDR1 MNHNS, CDR2 SASEGT. This CDR3 is built from 15 residues. V lost 1 base to trimming and J lost 2 bases; unmatched junction nucleotides: 3.

The rearrangement uses TRBV21-1 and TRBJ1-2; the D call in the table, TRBD1, was not verified against the DNA. TRBV21-1 corresponds to a pseudogene. The CDR3 loop spans 16 amino acids. CDR3 DNA: TGTGCCAGCAGCCTCATCCGGGACAAGACATACTATGGCTACACCTTC. It specifies CASSLIRDKTYYGYTF.

The chain recombines TRBV11-2 with TRBJ2-7; 8 bases map to TRBD1. V gave up 0 bases and J gave up 12 bases; unmatched junction bases: 7. This CDR3 comprises 13 residues. Germline V gene lookup returns CDR1 SGHAT and CDR2 FQNNGV. In nucleotides, the CDR3 is TGTGCCAGCAGCTTAGACCTTTCCGGGACAGGGTACTTC. It yields the protein CASSLDLSGTGYF.

The chain joins TRBV5-1 to TRBJ1-1; D ambiguous. Germline CDR1 is SGHRS and CDR2 is YFSETQ. The ends were cut back, 1 base at V and 6 bases at J, with 10 bases in the middle. The CDR3 is 13 amino acids. The CDR3 bases are TGCGCCAGCAGCTTGTTTTCCGGGGCTGAAGCTTTCTTT. Its translation: CASSLFSGAEAFF.

This chain uses TRBV6-5 with TRBJ1-4; no clear D. CDR1 is MNHEY, CDR2 SVGAGI, per germline. Trimming shortened V by 10 bases and J by 2 bases, and 11 bases separated the two germline ends. The CDR3 consists of 13 residues. This CDR3 reads CATRRFTNEKLFF. CDR3 sequence (DNA): TGTGCCACGCGGAGGTTTACTAATGAAAAACTGTTTTTT.

Note on this clone: This sample includes further DNA sequences coding for the same CDR3. The rearrangement uses TRBV6-6 and TRBJ2-5, with D possibly TRBD1 on 6 matching bases. The ends were cut back, 6 bases at V and 5 bases at J, with 10 bases in the middle. Germline CDR1 is MNHNY and CDR2 is SVGAGI (reference sequence). The CDR3 runs 12 residues. The CDR3 loop reads CASSRQGETQYF. CDR3 coding DNA: TGTGCCAGCAGCCGCCAGGGGGAGACCCAGTACTTC.

This clone was picked up one time. This rearrangement joins TRBV5-1 to TRBJ2-3; 9 bases line up with TRBD1. Trimming cost V 0 bases and J 4 bases; bases outside gene matches: 6. The CDR3 runs 16 residues. In germline, CDR1 is SGHRS, CDR2 YFSETQ. The CDR3 bases are TGCGCCAGCAGCTTGGTGGGGGGACAGGGTGCAGATACGCAGTATTTT. Translating it yields CASSLVGGQGADTQYF.

This clone was counted many times. The genes are TRBV5-1 and TRBJ2-7; possible D gene TRBD1, 6 bases. The germline V and J ends were trimmed by 1 base and 5 bases, with 19 bases remaining between them. The CDR3 covers 16 residues. Germline V gene data show CDR1 as SGHRS and CDR2 as YFSETQ. This CDR3 reads CASSLKGGQGSNEQYF. DNA for the CDR3: TGCGCCAGCAGCTTGAAGGGCGGCCAGGGGTCTAACGAGCAGTACTTC.

The rearrangement uses TRBV30 and TRBJ2-7, with D unclear. V was cut by 4 bases and J by 5 bases, with 9 bases left in between. The CDR3 consists of 11 residues. Germline assignment: CDR1 GTSNPN and CDR2 SVGIG (reference sequence). The DNA of the CDR3 is TGTGCCTGGAAGGTAGCCCACGAGCAGTACTTC. It codes for CAWKVAHEQYF.

The chain combines TRBV7-9 with TRBJ2-2; 13 bases line up with TRBD2. Trimming removed 5 bases from V and 6 bases from J; junction bases left unmatched: 12. Germline values: CDR1 SEHNR, CDR2 FQNEAQ (reference sequence). This CDR3 is built from 18 residues. The CDR3 DNA reads as TGTGCCAGCAGCCCAAGGACTAGCGGGAGTATTAGGGCCGGGGAGCTGTTTTTT. Translating gives CASSPRTSGSIRAGELFF.

Concerning this clone: The sample holds other DNA sequences that translate to the same CDR3. The gene calls are TRBV18 and TRBJ1-2; 7 bases agree with TRBD1. CDR1 is KGHSH, CDR2 LQKENI, per germline. The CDR3 has 14 amino acids. V lost 2 bases, J lost 4 bases, and 4 bases stayed unmatched. The CDR3, as DNA: TGTGCCAGCTCACCAGGCCAGGGGGTCTATGGCTACACCTTC. It codes for CASSPGQGVYGYTF.

This clone appeared a few times. This chain joins TRBV4-3 and TRBJ2-1, with TRBD2 matching over 10 bases. The germline V gene has CDR1 LGHNA and CDR2 YSLEER. The CDR3 is made up of 15 amino acids. V gave up 4 bases and J gave up 4 bases; unmatched junction bases: 4. The CDR3 coding sequence is TGCGCCAGCAGCCGGGGACTAGCGTTTTACAATGAGCAGTTCTTC. Its translation is CASSRGLAFYNEQFF.

The V and J genes are TRBV13 and TRBJ2-1; 7 nucleotides match TRBD2. Trimming removed 4 bases from V and 10 bases from J; junction bases left unmatched: 13. Germline lookup yields CDR1 PRHDT and CDR2 FYEKMQ (reference sequence). The CDR3 runs to 15 residues. The DNA of the CDR3 is TGTGCCAGCAGCTCCGGGGGGACCCTATCGCAGGAGCAGTTCTTC. This encodes CASSSGGTLSQEQFF.

This chain connects TRBV6-5 to TRBJ2-2; D call uncertain. V was shortened by 0 bases and J by 1 base, with 9 bases between the two germline ends. CDR3 length: 16 residues. The V gene's germline CDR1 is MNHEY and CDR2 SVGAGI. The CDR3 bases are TGTGCCAGCAGTTACTCGAGGATGGGGAACACCGGGGAGCTGTTTTTT. Encoded protein: CASSYSRMGNTGELFF.

This clone has a single count. The chain uses TRBV5-1 and TRBJ1-1; D possibly corresponds to TRBD1 (5 bases). V dropped 2 bases and J dropped 1 base, with 9 bases sitting between them. The germline CDR1 and CDR2 sequences are SGHRS and YFSETQ. The CDR3 contains 14 residues. The CDR3 sequence is CASSFNQGNTEAFF. DNA of the CDR3: TGCGCCAGCAGCTTCAATCAGGGGAACACTGAAGCTTTCTTT.

This chain joins TRBV5-1 and TRBJ2-2, with 13 bases identical to TRBD2. V was pared by 2 bases and J by 0 bases, with 4 bases of the junction left unmatched. The germline V gene has CDR1 SGHRS and CDR2 YFSETQ. The CDR3 totals 18 residues. The CDR3 loop is CASSFRTSGSPNTGELFF. DNA for the CDR3: TGCGCCAGCAGCTTCAGGACTAGCGGGAGTCCGAACACCGGGGAGCTGTTTTTT. Drawing the rest from reference TRBV5-1 and TRBJ2-2, the complete variable domain is KAGVTQTPRYLIKTRGQQVTLSCSPISGHRSVSWYQQTPGQGLQFLFEYFSETQRNKGNFPGRFSGRQFSNSRSEMNVSTLELGDSALYLCASSFRTSGSPNTGELFFGEGSRLTVL.

V usage is TRBV10-3 and J usage is TRBJ2-2; the D is unclear. Trimming pared 2 bases from V and 5 bases from J, leaving 9 bases between. The length of the CDR3 is 14 residues. Per germline, CDR1 ENHRY and CDR2 SYGVKD. CDR3 sequence (DNA): TGTGCCATCAGTGAGAAGCTGATAACCGGGGAGCTGTTTTTT. Residues: CAISEKLITGELFF.